This T cell receptor (beta chain) was sequenced during a study of Graves' ophthalmopathy and Graves' hyperthyroidism. Researchers took RNA transcripts and amplified TCR beta CDR3 regions from them. In the first round, RT-PCR was carried out with HTBI primers, and a multiplex PCR formed the second round. TCRdb ran MiXCR on the multiplex PCR reads and lists one entry per CDR3 protein. The table lists around 1,200,000 distinct CDR3 sequences, about 36% of them singletons, with roughly 10% in the top ten. Diagnosis relied on clinical symptoms, serum thyroxine, TRAb, thyroid ultrasound and orbital computed tomography. The CDR3 covers 15 residues. Germline CDR1 is MGHRA and CDR2 is YSYEKL. The V and J ends lost 4 bases and 2 bases, in that order; junction bases with no gene match: 6. This clonotype has just a few counts. Its cognate antigen is unknown. General study points: Among thyroid clonotypes expanded above 0.001 frequency, most also appeared in blood. A roughly 83% specificity and around 86% sensitivity were achieved by a 13-signature model that separated ophthalmopathy from stable hyperthyroidism.

The chain has TRBV4-1 and TRBJ2-7, with 9 positions matching TRBD2. The sequenced sample was peripheral blood or thyroid tissue (not recorded which). The origin of this receptor is an adult man with Graves' hyperthyroidism. CDR3 bases: TGCGCCAGCAGCCCGCGACTAGCGGCCACCTACGAGCAGTACTTC. This sequence encodes CASSPRLAATYEQYF.